These 14 T cell receptor beta chains were sequenced from one sample in a study of CD8 T cells in ankylosing spondylitis. Broader study findings: Characteristic of ankylosing spondylitis blood, it appeared, was a TCR beta motif comprising about eight highly homologous variants.

TCRdb recomputed calls from the 5' RACE reads with MiXCR, one row per CDR3 protein. The sample yields under 450,000 distinct CDR3 sequences, under 20% seen once. These receptors' antigens are unknown. Material for sequencing was blood, either unsorted or a sorted T cell fraction (not recorded which). The source of these receptors is a male donor with ankylosing spondylitis.

The chain links TRBV30 to TRBJ2-2; the D gene could be TRBD1 or TRBD2 (5 bases each). V was clipped by 0 bases and J by 5 bases, with 16 bases between them. The CDR3 spans 16 residues. Germline values: CDR1 GTSNPN, CDR2 SVGIG (reference sequence). The CDR3 DNA follows: TGTGCCTGGAGTGTACGGGGCTCCTGGGAAACCGGGGAGCTGTTTTTT. Translating it yields CAWSVRGSWETGELFF.

This clonotype was seen more than once but under ten times. The chain recombines TRBV6-1 with TRBJ2-4; D gene unclear. There are 16 residues in the CDR3. Trimming stripped 0 bases from V and 3 bases from J, with 12 bases between. The germline V gene encodes CDR1 MNHNS and CDR2 SASEGT. The CDR3 loop is CASSEAATNLKNIQYF. CDR3 nucleotides: TGTGCCAGCAGTGAAGCGGCGACAAACCTCAAAAACATTCAGTACTTC.

This clonotype was counted ten times or more. The gene calls are TRBV12-3 or TRBV12-4 and TRBJ2-1; possible D gene TRBD2, 5 bases. The CDR3 runs to 14 residues. V was cut by 10 bases and J by 9 bases, with 22 bases left in between. CDR3 region: CAIGDGDLLGEQFF. Here the CDR3 DNA reads TGTGCCATCGGGGATGGCGACTTATTGGGTGAGCAGTTCTTC.

This clonotype occurred many times. The genes are TRBV5-1 and TRBJ2-1; TRBD2 matches 9 bases. This CDR3 has 15 residues. V shed 0 bases and J 4 bases; nucleotides not matched to a gene: 2. Per germline, CDR1 SGHRS and CDR2 YFSETQ. CDR3 in DNA: TGCGCCAGCAGCTTGGATAGCGGGAGATACAATGAGCAGTTCTTC. Translation gives CASSLDSGRYNEQFF.

In its sample, this clonotype was seen a few times. At one end, the junction sequence differs from germline, possibly due to a read error. The chain has TRBV7-6 and TRBJ2-5, with 10 positions matching TRBD1. This CDR3 spans 16 amino acids. Germline assignment: CDR1 SGHVS and CDR2 FNYEAQ. The CDR3 reads CASTLGGQGRRETQYF. CDR3 bases: TGTGCCAGCACCTTAGGGGGACAGGGGAGGCGAGAGACCCAGTACTTC. Full variable domain (remainder filled in from reference TRBV7-6 and TRBJ2-5): GAGVSQSPRYKVTKRGQDVALRCDPISGHVSLYWYRQALGQGPEFLTYFNYEAQQDKSGLPNDRFSAERPEGSISTLTIQRTEQRDSAMYRCASTLGGQGRRETQYFGPGTRLLVL.

This clonotype was detected only a few times. The rearrangement joins TRBV7-2 to TRBJ2-2; no reliable D call. Germline loops: CDR1 SGHTA, CDR2 FQGNSA. Trimming left V 6 bases short and J 6 bases short, with 14 bases between. This CDR3 comprises 14 residues. The CDR3 nucleotides read TGTGCCAGCAGTCCGAGGCCTTTGGCCGGGGAGCTGTTTTTT. The encoded protein is CASSPRPLAGELFF.

The V call is TRBV4-3, the J call TRBJ2-1, with D uncertain. V shed 0 bases and J shed 7 bases, with 16 bases lying between them. There are 16 residues in the CDR3. The V gene's germline CDR1 is LGHNA and CDR2 YSLEER. CDR3 residues: CASSQDRLNIGNEQFF. Written as DNA, the CDR3 is TGCGCCAGCAGCCAAGATCGACTGAACATAGGGAATGAGCAGTTCTTC.

This clonotype has only a few counts. The rearrangement joins TRBV5-1 to TRBJ1-1; D gene uncertain. The CDR3 is made up of 14 amino acids. The germline CDR1 and CDR2 sequences are SGHRS and YFSETQ. The V end lost 0 bases, the J end lost 1 base, and 7 bases lay between the germline ends. This chain's CDR3 is CASSLDIWNTEAFF. In DNA form, the CDR3 reads TGCGCCAGCAGCTTGGACATTTGGAACACTGAAGCTTTCTTT.

This rearrangement joins TRBV2 to TRBJ1-1; TRBD1 might be the D (6 bases). This CDR3 has 14 residues. Trimming left V 5 bases short and J 3 bases short, with 13 bases between. The germline CDR1 and CDR2 sequences are SNHLY and FYNNEI. CDR3 in amino acids: CASSKQGWDTEAFF. The CDR3 DNA sequence: TGTGCCAGCAGTAAACAGGGTTGGGACACTGAAGCTTTCTTT.

This clonotype was counted at least ten times. The V and J genes are TRBV5-5 and TRBJ2-7; 8 bases match TRBD1. CDR1 and CDR2 (germline): SGHKS, YYEKEE (reference sequence). The J segment lost 1 base and the V segment lost 0 bases, leaving 3 bases of the junction unmatched. The CDR3 is 15 amino acids. The CDR3 nucleotides read TGTGCCAGCAGCTTGGCCCACAGGGGGTCCTACGAGCAGTACTTC. This codes for CASSLAHRGSYEQYF.

This clonotype was picked up many times. The V call is TRBV24-1, the J call TRBJ2-2; the D is unclear. CDR1 and CDR2 from the germline V gene are KGHDR and SFDVKD. V lost 1 base, J lost 9 bases, and 11 bases lay in between. The CDR3 is 14 residues long. CDR3 in DNA: TGTGCCACCAGTGATTTTGGTACTGCTCGGGAGCTGTTTTTT. Its protein is CATSDFGTARELFF.

This clonotype was seen more than once but under ten times. The J gene is TRBJ2-5, the V gene TRBV10-3; a weak D match, TRBD1 (5 bases). Germline CDR1 and CDR2: ENHRY and SYGVKD. The length of the CDR3 is 16 residues. V was shortened by 0 bases and J by 1 base, with 12 bases between the two germline ends. CDR3 amino acids: CAISESGRVPQETQYF. The CDR3 DNA reads as TGTGCCATCAGTGAGTCGGGCAGGGTGCCCCAAGAGACCCAGTACTTC.

This clonotype was seen a few times. The V and J genes are TRBV6-5 and TRBJ2-6; D might be TRBD2 (5 bases). This CDR3 is 15 amino acids long. Germline assignment: CDR1 MNHEY and CDR2 SVGAGI. The V end was cut by 4 bases, the J end by 2 bases, with 9 bases between. The CDR3 reads CASSSRDAGANVLTF. CDR3 DNA sequence: TGTGCCAGCAGTTCACGGGATGCTGGGGCCAACGTCCTGACTTTC.

This clonotype has more than one count but fewer than ten. The rearrangement joins TRBV20-1 to TRBJ2-3, with 7 nucleotides matching TRBD1. V dropped 0 bases and J dropped 3; count of bases not matched to a gene: 9. Germline V gene sequence: CDR1 DFQATT, CDR2 SNEGSKA (reference sequence). The CDR3 extends over 16 amino acids. CDR3 bases: TGCAGTGCTAGAGATCTTGGCAGGGGGTTGACAGATACGCAGTATTTT. This translates into CSARDLGRGLTDTQYF.